The rows below give T cell receptor beta chains drawn from one sample of a study of blood T cell repertoires in COVID-19. Clones were read by immunoSEQ multiplex PCR, and TCRdb kept only the in-frame ones, dropping some. The sample contains over 90,000 clones, about 74% of which appear only once. Sequencing was carried out using peripheral blood. Source of these receptors: an older man with COVID-19, enrolled during active disease. Each CDR3 is given with its conserved first and last residue. A D gene is named only where the DNA matches it firmly. Some rows mark clone size as missing; the rest say once, few, many or name a class of expanded clone.

D gene | J gene | clone size | V gene | CDR3 protein | CDR3 DNA
TRBD2 | TRBJ2-1 | - | TRBV7-9 | CASSPFSTLELAGVFEQFF | TGTGCCAGCAGCCCCTTCTCCACACTGGAACTAGCGGGAGTTTTTGAGCAGTTCTTC
- | TRBJ1-6 | - | TRBV11-1 | CASSTDRLALHF | TGTGCCAGCAGCACTGACAGATTGGCCCTCCACTTT
- | TRBJ1-2 | - | TRBV10-3 | CAIRGQGYYGYTF | TGTGCCATCCGGGGACAAGGCTACTATGGCTACACCTTC
- | TRBJ1-6 | - | TRBV6-1 | CASSTGGPLHF | TGTGCCAGCAGTACTGGGGGCCCCCTCCACTTT
TRBD1 | TRBJ1-3 | once | TRBV2 | CASTISAGTGYSGNTIYF | TGTGCCAGCACCATATCGGCCGGGACAGGCTACTCTGGAAACACCATATATTTT
- | TRBJ1-2 | many | TRBV9 | CASSVVPRDYGYTF | TGTGCCAGCAGCGTAGTTCCCAGGGACTATGGCTACACCTTC
TRBD1 | TRBJ2-5 | - | TRBV5-1 | CASSLGAGGETQYF | TGCGCCAGCAGCTTGGGGGCAGGGGGAGAGACCCAGTACTTC
- | TRBJ2-6 | - | TRBV11-2 | CASSLVPTVTSSGANVLTF | TGTGCCAGCAGCTTAGTCCCGACAGTGACGAGCTCTGGGGCCAACGTCCTGACTTTC
TRBD1 | TRBJ1-1 | - | TRBV19 | CASSIVGDSLKAFF | TGTGCCAGTAGTATAGTCGGGGACAGCTTGAAAGCTTTCTTT
- | TRBJ2-3 | - | TRBV5-1 | CASSEAAGTDTQYF | TGCGCCAGCTCCGAGGCCGCGGGCACAGATACGCAGTATTTT
TRBD2 | TRBJ2-3 | - | TRBV19 | CASSSTGLAGSTDTQYF | TGTGCCAGTAGCTCAACCGGACTAGCGGGAAGCACAGATACGCAGTATTTT
TRBD1 | TRBJ1-5 | few | TRBV2 | CASSLDRVRNQPQHF | TGTGCCAGCAGCCTAGACAGGGTTCGCAATCAGCCCCAGCATTTT
- | TRBJ2-3 | - | TRBV5-6 | CASSLVDSDTQYF | TGTGCCAGCAGCTTGGTCGACTCAGATACGCAGTATTTT
- | TRBJ1-1 | medium-sized | TRBV28 | CASSLIIASGGATEAFF | TGTGCCAGCAGTTTGATCATCGCCTCGGGGGGCGCAACTGAAGCTTTCTTT
TRBD2 | TRBJ2-1 | - | TRBV6-6 | CASNSAGNEQFF | TGTGCCAGCAATTCAGCGGGGAATGAGCAGTTCTTC
- | TRBJ1-5 | - | TRBV10-3 | CAISGDWGGNQPQHF | TGTGCCATCAGTGGGGACTGGGGGGGGAATCAGCCCCAGCATTTT
TRBD2 | TRBJ2-1 | - | TRBV19 | CASSLLAGAGNEQFF | TGTGCCAGTAGTCTACTAGCGGGCGCCGGCAATGAGCAGTTCTTC
TRBD2 | TRBJ2-1 | - | TRBV11-1 | CASSLTSGSNEQFF | TGTGCCAGCAGCTTGACTAGCGGGAGCAATGAGCAGTTCTTC
TRBD1 | TRBJ2-2 | - | TRBV12-5 | CASGLALTGQGNTGELFF | TGTGCTAGTGGTTTGGCGCTAACGGGACAGGGGAACACCGGGGAGCTGTTTTTT
TRBD2 | TRBJ2-3 | - | TRBV15 | CATSSRTSGSSDTQYF | TGTGCCACCAGCAGCAGGACTAGCGGGAGTTCAGATACGCAGTATTTT
TRBD1 | TRBJ2-7 | - | TRBV6-6 | CASIPTGGRAYEQYF | TGTGCCAGCATCCCAACAGGGGGCCGAGCCTACGAGCAGTACTTC
- | TRBJ2-2 | - | TRBV5-8 | CASSLGQGHTGELFF | TGTGCCAGCAGCTTGGGGCAGGGGCACACCGGGGAGCTGTTTTTT
TRBD1 | TRBJ1-5 | - | TRBV11-3 | CASSFQDRDHQPQHF | TGTGCCAGCAGCTTCCAAGACAGGGACCATCAGCCCCAGCATTTT
- | TRBJ1-1 | - | TRBV9 | CASSVEALNTEAFF | TGTGCCAGCAGCGTAGAAGCCCTGAACACTGAAGCTTTCTTT
- | TRBJ2-7 | once | TRBV2 | CASRDNYEQYF | TGTGCCAGCCGGGACAACTACGAGCAGTACTTC
TRBD1 | TRBJ1-2 | - | TRBV28 | CASSTPTGLYGYTF | TGTGCCAGCAGTACCCCGACAGGGCTCTATGGCTACACCTTC
- | TRBJ2-3 | - | TRBV5-6 | CASSSLQGYYTDTQYF | TGTGCCAGCAGCTCGTTACAGGGTTACTACACAGATACGCAGTATTTT
- | TRBJ1-1 | - | TRBV20-1 | CSAVMNTEAFF | TGCAGTGCTGTTATGAACACTGAAGCTTTCTTT
- | TRBJ2-7 | once | TRBV30 | CAWSVGSWGPYEQYF | TGTGCCTGGAGTGTCGGCTCTTGGGGCCCCTACGAGCAGTACTTC
- | TRBJ1-4 | many | TRBV5-4 | CAGGDTNEKLFF | TGTGCCGGCGGGGACACTAATGAAAAACTGTTTTTT
TRBD1 | TRBJ1-2 | few | TRBV5-1 | CASSLQGDRYGYTF | TGCGCCAGCAGCCTACAGGGGGATCGCTATGGCTACACCTTC
TRBD2 | TRBJ2-1 | - | TRBV11-3 | CASSGGLGLLHEQFF | TGTGCCAGCAGCGGTGGACTAGGATTGTTACATGAGCAGTTCTTC
- | TRBJ2-2 | - | TRBV5-6 | CASSLGFEGTTGELFF | TGTGCCAGCAGCTTGGGTTTCGAGGGTACCACCGGGGAGCTGTTTTTT
- | TRBJ1-3 | - | TRBV4-3 | CASSQDFDSGNTIYF | TGCGCCAGCAGCCAGGACTTTGACTCTGGAAACACCATATATTTT
- | TRBJ2-7 | - | TRBV9 | CASSAHTDSLLPYEQYF | TGTGCCAGCAGCGCCCATACGGACAGCCTGCTTCCTTACGAGCAGTACTTC
TRBD2 | TRBJ2-7 | few | TRBV13 | CASSWTSGNSYEQYF | TGTGCCAGCAGCTGGACTAGCGGGAACTCCTACGAGCAGTACTTC
- | TRBJ2-6 | - | TRBV6-2/TRBV6-3 | CASSYRLNSYFHSGANVLTF | TGTGCCAGCAGTTACAGGCTGAACAGCTACTTCCACTCTGGGGCCAACGTCCTGACTTTC
- | TRBJ2-6 | - | TRBV5-4 | CASSFGGYSGANVLTF | TGTGCCAGCAGCTTCGGGGGATACTCTGGGGCCAACGTCCTGACTTTC
TRBD1 | TRBJ2-2 | - | TRBV27 | CASNMDRGRTGELFF | TGTGCCAGCAACATGGACAGGGGGCGCACCGGGGAGCTGTTTTTT
- | TRBJ1-5 | - | TRBV19 | CASSNGQLYSNQPQHF | TGTGCCAGTAGTAATGGACAGTTGTATAGCAATCAGCCCCAGCATTTT
- | TRBJ1-2 | few | TRBV29-1 | CSAERGFGYTF | TGCAGCGCCGAAAGAGGGTTTGGCTACACCTTC
- | TRBJ1-6 | - | TRBV27 | CASSLSDQGNSPLHF | TGTGCCAGCAGTTTATCGGATCAGGGGAATTCACCCCTCCACTTT
- | TRBJ1-5 | - | TRBV5-4 | CASSFGGNNQPQHF | TGTGCCAGCAGCTTCGGGGGGAATAATCAGCCCCAGCATTTT
TRBD1 | TRBJ2-5 | - | TRBV9 | CASSSGQGQETQYF | TGTGCCAGCTCCTCGGGACAGGGCCAAGAGACCCAGTACTTC
- | TRBJ2-1 | - | TRBV4-1 | CASSQTGTPGNEQFF | TGCGCCAGCAGCCAAACCGGGACTCCGGGCAATGAGCAGTTCTTC
TRBD1 | TRBJ2-2 | - | TRBV2 | CASRDRETGELFF | TGTGCCAGCAGGGACAGGGAAACCGGGGAGCTGTTTTTT